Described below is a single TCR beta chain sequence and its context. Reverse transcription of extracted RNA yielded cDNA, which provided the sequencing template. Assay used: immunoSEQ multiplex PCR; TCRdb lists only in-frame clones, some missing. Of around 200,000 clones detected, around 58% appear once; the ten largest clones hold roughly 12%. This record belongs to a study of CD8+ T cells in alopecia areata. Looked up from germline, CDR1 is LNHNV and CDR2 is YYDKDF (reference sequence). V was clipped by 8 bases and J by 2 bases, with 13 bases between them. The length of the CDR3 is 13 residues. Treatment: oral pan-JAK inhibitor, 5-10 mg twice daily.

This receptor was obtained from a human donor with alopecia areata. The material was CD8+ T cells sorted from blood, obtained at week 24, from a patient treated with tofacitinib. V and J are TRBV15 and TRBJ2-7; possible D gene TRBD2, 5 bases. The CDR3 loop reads CATGTSGTYEQYF. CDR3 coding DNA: TGTGCCACCGGCACGTCGGGGACCTACGAGCAGTACTTC.